This is a list of T cell receptor beta chains from one sample in a study of early T cells in non-severe SARS-CoV-2 infection. TCRdb reprocessed the 5' RACE reads with MiXCR, giving one entry per CDR3 protein. The sample has approximately 100,000 distinct CDR3 sequences, about 11% seen once; the top ten hold approximately 5.4%. Sequencing input: whole blood. These receptors all come from an adult who was a healthcare worker with PCR-confirmed SARS-CoV-2 infection or an uninfected control (not recorded which). Each CDR3 is given with its conserved first and last residue. Each record gives: V gene, D gene, clone size, J gene, CDR3 protein, CDR3 DNA. The D gene is left open where the match is weak. Expanded clones get a size class; other rows say once, few or many, or leave the size out.

TRBV10-3	TRBD1	NA	TRBJ1-2	CAISEPGGADYGYTF	TGTGCCATCAGTGAGCCAGGGGGCGCCGACTATGGCTACACCTTC
TRBV27	TRBD1	many	TRBJ1-1	CASSSGQGIVGNTEAFF	TGTGCCAGCAGTTCCGGACAGGGGATAGTGGGAAACACTGAAGCTTTCTTT
TRBV29-1	NA	NA	TRBJ2-7	CSVGIGGYEQYF	TGCAGCGTTGGAATAGGGGGGTACGAGCAGTACTTC
TRBV5-1	TRBD1	few	TRBJ2-1	CASSLPDRAYNEQFF	TGCGCCAGCAGCTTACCGGACAGGGCCTACAATGAGCAGTTCTTC
TRBV5-5	NA	many	TRBJ1-2	CASSLESENYGYTF	TGTGCCAGCAGCTTGGAGAGCGAAAACTATGGCTACACCTTC
TRBV3-1	TRBD1	many	TRBJ1-1	CASSQVPTGSHAAFF	TGTGCCAGCAGCCAAGTCCCGACAGGGTCCCATGCAGCTTTCTTT
TRBV4-1	NA	many	TRBJ1-5	CASSGPTNNQPQHF	TGCGCCAGCAGCGGACCTACGAACAATCAGCCCCAGCATTTT
TRBV6-4	NA	many	TRBJ1-5	CASSDSTGGNQPQHF	TGTGCCAGCAGTGACTCGACAGGCGGCAATCAGCCCCAGCATTTT
TRBV20-1	NA	many	TRBJ1-2	CSATNRAGYTF	TGCAGTGCAACGAACAGGGCTGGCTACACCTTC
TRBV29-1	NA	NA	TRBJ1-1	CSVLIKGSTEAFF	TGCAGCGTCCTAATAAAAGGATCAACTGAAGCTTTCTTT
TRBV20-1	TRBD2	few	TRBJ2-3	CSARVSSGVTPSTDTQYF	TGCAGTGCTAGAGTTTCTAGCGGAGTGACGCCTAGCACAGATACGCAGTATTTT
TRBV10-2	NA	NA	TRBJ1-1	CASSEGQRYTEAFF	TGCGCCAGCAGTGAGGGACAGAGATACACTGAAGCTTTCTTT
TRBV6-2/TRBV6-3	NA	few	TRBJ2-7	CASSYRGSEQYF	TGTGCCAGCAGTTACCGGGGTTCCGAGCAGTACTTC
TRBV7-6	NA	many	TRBJ1-1	CASSQTGWEAFF	TGTGCCAGCAGCCAAACAGGCTGGGAAGCTTTCTTT
TRBV6-1	TRBD2	NA	TRBJ2-5	CASSEPLAGAQETQYF	TGTGCCAGCAGTGAACCCCTAGCGGGGGCCCAAGAGACCCAGTACTTC
TRBV14	TRBD1	many	TRBJ1-2	CASSRTGSYGYTF	TGTGCCAGCAGCCGGACAGGGAGCTATGGCTACACCTTC
TRBV7-8	NA	many	TRBJ1-6	CASSLGTNSPLHF	TGTGCCAGCAGCTTAGGGACCAATTCACCCCTCCACTTT
TRBV12-3/TRBV12-4	NA	many	TRBJ2-5	CASSALSQETQYF	TGTGCCAGCAGTGCGCTGTCTCAAGAGACCCAGTACTTC
TRBV29-1	TRBD2	few	TRBJ2-1	CSVRPGLAGDGEQFF	TGCAGCGTCCGTCCCGGACTAGCGGGAGACGGTGAGCAGTTCTTC
TRBV20-1	NA	few	TRBJ2-5	CSARTIAQTQYF	TGCAGTGCTAGGACTATAGCGCAGACCCAGTACTTC
TRBV6-1	NA	NA	TRBJ1-2	CASRSLDGYTF	TGTGCCAGCAGATCTCTGGATGGCTACACCTTC
TRBV6-1	NA	many	TRBJ1-5	CASTGARQPTFNQPQHF	TGTGCCAGCACGGGGGCCCGACAGCCGACCTTCAATCAGCCCCAGCATTTT
TRBV28	NA	NA	TRBJ2-3	CASSLFPSGGTDTQYF	TGTGCCAGCAGTTTATTCCCCTCAGGGGGCACAGATACGCAGTATTTT
TRBV6-1	NA	few	TRBJ2-4	CASGEGGRLAKNIQYF	TGTGCTTCGGGAGAGGGAGGTCGTCTAGCCAAAAACATTCAGTACTTC
TRBV18	NA	few	TRBJ1-6	CASSLDGAANSPLHF	TGTGCCAGCTCACTTGATGGGGCCGCTAATTCACCCCTCCACTTT
TRBV7-2	NA	many	TRBJ2-7	CASSLVGQTSYEQYF	TGTGCCAGCAGCTTAGTTGGACAGACCTCCTACGAGCAGTACTTC
TRBV3-1	NA	few	TRBJ1-2	CASSKSGAGPYGYTF	TGTGCCAGCAGCAAATCCGGGGCAGGACCCTATGGCTACACCTTC
TRBV6-5	NA	few	TRBJ1-6	CASSYVGHSNSPLHF	TGTGCCAGCAGTTACGTGGGACACTCAAATTCACCCCTCCACTTT
TRBV2	NA	few	TRBJ1-1	CASSESWANTEAFF	TGTGCCAGCAGTGAATCTTGGGCGAACACTGAAGCTTTCTTT
TRBV7-9	NA	NA	TRBJ1-2	CASNRAEANYGYTF	TGTGCCAGCAATCGGGCAGAAGCTAACTATGGCTACACCTTC
TRBV3-1	NA	many	TRBJ2-5	CASSVDRQETQYF	TGTGCCAGCAGCGTCGACAGACAAGAGACCCAGTACTTC
TRBV6-5	NA	many	TRBJ1-1	CASSYQLIGSTEAFF	TGTGCCAGCAGTTACCAGCTCATCGGCAGCACTGAAGCTTTCTTT
TRBV29-1	NA	few	TRBJ1-2	CSVEGRANYGYTF	TGCAGCGTTGAAGGCAGGGCGAACTATGGCTACACCTTC
TRBV5-1	NA	NA	TRBJ1-6	CASSLLGDSPLHF	TGCGCCAGCAGCTTGTTAGGGGATTCACCCCTCCACTTT
TRBV29-1	NA	few	TRBJ1-1	CSVEGDTYTEVFF	TGCAGCGTTGAGGGGGACACCTACACAGAAGTTTTCTTT
TRBV7-3	NA	many	TRBJ2-1	CASSLDGSYNEQFF	TGTGCCAGCAGCTTAGACGGAAGTTACAATGAGCAGTTCTTC
TRBV25-1	NA	many	TRBJ1-2	CASGGQLNGYTF	TGTGCCAGCGGTGGACAGCTTAATGGCTACACCTTC
TRBV20-1	NA	many	TRBJ2-2	CSARPGPTSKKGKTNTGELFF	TGCAGTGCCCGCCCGGGGCCGACTAGTAAGAAAGGGAAGACGAACACCGGGGAGCTGTTTTTT
TRBV18	NA	many	TRBJ1-2	CASSPGFVYGYTF	TGTGCCAGCTCACCAGGCTTCGTCTATGGCTACACCTTC
TRBV6-2/TRBV6-3	NA	many	TRBJ2-7	CASSRPRVGYEQYF	TGTGCCAGCAGTCGCCCCCGAGTCGGATACGAGCAGTACTTC
TRBV12-5	NA	NA	TRBJ2-1	CASGSTYNEQFF	TGTGCTAGTGGTTCGACGTACAATGAGCAGTTCTTC
TRBV9	NA	many	TRBJ2-2	CASSAYVESGELFF	TGTGCCAGCAGTGCATACGTCGAATCCGGGGAGCTGTTTTTT
TRBV3-1	NA	few	TRBJ2-5	CASSQDLGLTQETQYF	TGTGCCAGCAGCCAAGATCTCGGACTTACCCAAGAGACCCAGTACTTC
TRBV3-1	NA	few	TRBJ1-1	CASSQDGGSMNTEAFF	TGTGCCAGCAGCCAAGATGGGGGGAGCATGAACACTGAAGCTTTCTTT
TRBV2	TRBD2	NA	TRBJ2-3	CASSEPLAGESDTQYF	TGTGCCAGCAGTGAACCGCTAGCGGGAGAGTCAGATACGCAGTATTTT
TRBV20-1	TRBD1	NA	TRBJ1-1	CSAPKTGANTEAFF	TGCAGTGCGCCCAAGACAGGGGCAAACACTGAAGCTTTCTTT
TRBV14	NA	NA	TRBJ2-7	CASSQTTMEQYF	TGTGCCAGCAGCCAAACCACAATGGAGCAGTACTTC
TRBV29-1	NA	NA	TRBJ1-1	CSVAYPLRSRTQNTEAFF	TGCAGCGTTGCCTATCCCTTACGCTCTAGGACACAAAACACTGAAGCTTTCTTT
TRBV29-1	NA	few	TRBJ1-4	CSVGTEKLFF	TGCAGCGTTGGGACAGAAAAACTGTTTTTT
TRBV3-1	NA	many	TRBJ1-1	CASSLSPAGTEAFF	TGTGCCAGCAGTCTCTCACCGGCGGGTACTGAAGCTTTCTTT
TRBV7-6	NA	NA	TRBJ2-3	CASSLTSAVLPGTGTQYF	TGTGCCAGCAGCTTAACGTCGGCAGTACTCCCTGGGACGGGTACGCAGTATTTT
TRBV2	NA	NA	TRBJ2-1	CASSGLYNEQFF	TGTGCCAGCAGCGGGCTATACAATGAGCAGTTCTTC
TRBV6-5	NA	NA	TRBJ1-2	CASLGTDNRGYTF	TGTGCCAGCCTCGGGACCGATAATCGCGGCTACACCTTC
TRBV12-3/TRBV12-4	NA	many	TRBJ2-5	CASSKRGGETQYF	TGTGCCAGCAGCAAAAGGGGCGGAGAGACCCAGTACTTC
TRBV5-1	TRBD2	many	TRBJ2-1	CASSWPGGSSYNEQFF	TGCGCCAGCAGCTGGCCGGGCGGGAGTTCCTACAATGAGCAGTTCTTC
TRBV19	TRBD2	many	TRBJ2-1	CASRRLAGGNNEQFF	TGTGCCAGTAGGAGACTAGCGGGGGGTAACAATGAGCAGTTCTTC
TRBV28	TRBD2	many	TRBJ2-7	CASSWEGREQYF	TGTGCCAGCAGTTGGGAGGGGCGCGAGCAGTACTTC
TRBV3-1	TRBD2	NA	TRBJ2-3	CASSPLVRLADSDTQYF	TGTGCCAGCAGCCCCCTGGTCCGACTAGCGGATTCAGATACGCAGTATTTT
TRBV28	TRBD1	few	TRBJ2-7	CASSLWKTGSYEQYF	TGTGCCAGCAGCCTTTGGAAGACAGGGTCCTACGAGCAGTACTTC